The sequence of this TCR beta chain was determined in a study of shared clonotypes between healthy human individuals. Study at large: A few men and two women, aged 18 to 49, were donors.

CD45RO-negative, CCR7-selected cells formed the naive CD8 fraction, which excluded terminally differentiated effector memory CD45RA+ cells. Study-level results: An anticipated effect of sequencing depth on clonotype sharing among donors was recognized. Clonotype sharing across a handful of donors was observed for roughly 5% of naive CD4 clonotypes.

As regards this clone: Its antigen remains unidentified.

Original analysis: ImmunoSEQ yielded junction-only sequences lacking quality scores, so filtering differed. Clones were sequenced by immunoSEQ multiplex PCR, and TCRdb holds only the in-frame ones, with some missing. The V and J calls and the clone size are those of that table, but D and trimming were determined from the DNA. This sample yields under 850,000 clones, of which 80% to 95% are seen a single time; more than 20% belongs to the top ten. The sample was naive CD8+ T cells sorted from blood. This TCR was recovered from a young man in good health.

CDR3 nucleotide sequence: TGTGCCAGCAGCTTATGGACTAGTGGTGGCAATGAGCAGTTCTTC. Protein sequence: CASSLWTSGGNEQFF. J is TRBJ2-1 and V is TRBV7-6; 7 nucleotides line up with TRBD2. The CDR3 loop spans 15 amino acids. V shed 2 bases and J 6 bases; nucleotides not matched to a gene: 7. From germline, CDR1 is SGHVS and CDR2 FNYEAQ.